The 15 T cell receptor beta chains presented below share a single source sample, sequenced in a study of T-cell memory formation after mild COVID-19. MiXCR, run by TCRdb on the 5' RACE reads, gives a single entry per CDR3 protein. This sample has around 340,000 distinct CDR3 sequences, with about 15% found just once. Sequenced material: PBMCs or a T cell subset sorted from them (not recorded which). These receptors were obtained from a man younger than 35 who had mild COVID-19 (a few samples of this study predate the infection). Cell type and time point are not known.

The rearrangement joins TRBV27 to TRBJ1-5; possible D gene TRBD1, 6 bases. Germline CDR1 MNHEY, CDR2 SMNVEV (reference sequence). Trimming stripped 7 bases from V and 11 bases from J, with 21 bases between. This CDR3 comprises 14 residues. CDR3 in amino acids: CASKRDILTHAQHF. CDR3 bases: TGTGCCAGCAAAAGGGACATACTAACTCATGCCCAGCATTTT.

The V and J genes are TRBV4-3 and TRBJ2-5; TRBD1 is a possible D gene (6 bases). Germline CDR1 is LGHNA and CDR2 is YSLEER. The V end was cut by 4 bases, the J end by 1 base, with 10 bases between. The CDR3 is 14 residues long. The CDR3 loop reads CASSPPQGQETQYF. CDR3 DNA sequence: TGCGCCAGCAGCCCGCCACAGGGCCAAGAGACCCAGTACTTC.

This chain links TRBV4-3 with TRBJ2-4; perhaps D is TRBD1 or TRBD2 (7 bases each). Trimming stripped 4 bases from V and 7 bases from J, with 14 bases between. Germline V lookup: CDR1 LGHNA, CDR2 YSLEER. The CDR3 spans 14 residues. CDR3 nucleotide sequence: TGCGCCAGCAGCCCGAGGCAGGGGGGGAACATTCAGTACTTC. Translation: CASSPRQGGNIQYF.

This clonotype was detected ten times or more. J is TRBJ1-4 and V is TRBV7-2; 10 positions agree with TRBD1. CDR1 and CDR2 (germline): SGHTA, FQGNSA. Germline trimming cut 3 bases from V and 4 bases from J; bases unmatched to any gene: 2. This CDR3 contains 15 residues. CDR3 residues: CASSLRDRGNEKLFF. The CDR3 nucleotides are TGTGCCAGCAGCTTGCGGGACAGGGGTAATGAAAAACTGTTTTTT.

This clonotype has just a few counts. The chain carries TRBV20-1 and TRBJ2-7; TRBD1 agrees at 9 bases. Germline CDR1 reads DFQATT; CDR2 reads SNEGSKA (reference sequence). V dropped 3 bases and J dropped 2; count of bases not matched to a gene: 2. The CDR3 loop spans 13 amino acids. CDR3 DNA: TGCAGTGCTAGGGGGACAGGGACCTACGAGCAGTACTTC. Residues: CSARGTGTYEQYF.

The chain has TRBV4-3 and TRBJ2-1; the D is unclear. In germline, CDR1 is LGHNA, CDR2 YSLEER. The CDR3 is made up of 12 amino acids. The V and J ends lost 0 bases and 7 bases respectively, with 4 bases between them. In nucleotides, the CDR3 is TGCGCCAGCAGCCAAGATTTAAATGAGCAGTTCTTC. This codes for CASSQDLNEQFF.

This clonotype was observed a few times. The rearrangement links TRBV4-1 to TRBJ2-3; 14 nucleotides match TRBD2. V trimming: 6 bases; J trimming: 4 bases; junction bases outside the gene matches: 12. This CDR3 has 18 amino acids. Germline-derived CDR1 and CDR2 are MGHRA and YSYEKL. The CDR3 reads CASSRGLAGGMPSDTQYF. The CDR3 nucleotides read TGCGCCAGCAGTCGAGGACTAGCGGGGGGAATGCCTTCAGATACGCAGTATTTT.

The chain combines TRBV29-1 with TRBJ1-1; 10 bases agree with TRBD1. Germline CDR1 is SQVTM and CDR2 is ANQGSEA. This CDR3 region has 13 residues. V shed 4 bases and J 1 base; nucleotides not matched to a gene: 0. The CDR3 here is CSVGDRGNTEAFF. CDR3 in DNA: TGCAGCGTTGGGGACAGGGGGAACACTGAAGCTTTCTTT.

The CDR3, as DNA: TGTGCCAGCAGTAACCCGGGACAGAAAAACATTCAGTACTTC. Encoded protein: CASSNPGQKNIQYF. The V and J genes are TRBV6-2 or TRBV6-3 and TRBJ2-4, with 7 bases aligning to TRBD1. CDR3 size: 14 residues. Germline V lookup: CDR1 MNHEY, CDR2 SVGEGT. The V segment lost 5 bases and the J segment 4 bases; nucleotides outside the gene matches: 5.

Many counts were recorded for this clonotype. The rearrangement joins TRBV5-6 to TRBJ1-3; the D gene is possibly TRBD1 (6 bases). V was clipped by 3 bases and J by 0 bases, with 10 bases between them. Germline-derived CDR1 and CDR2 are SGHDT and YYEEEE. This CDR3 comprises 15 residues. CDR3 protein: CASSSTGSSGNTIYF. In DNA, the CDR3 is TGTGCCAGCAGCTCAACAGGGAGCTCTGGAAACACCATATATTTT.

The genes are TRBV4-1 and TRBJ1-1; 8 bases agree with TRBD1. The CDR3 covers 15 residues. V lost 2 bases and J lost 1; bases outside the gene matches: 3. CDR1 and CDR2 from the germline V gene are MGHRA and YSYEKL. CDR3 DNA sequence: TGCGCCAGCAGCCAAACGACAGGGGAGAACACTGAAGCTTTCTTT. Translated: CASSQTTGENTEAFF.

Many counts were recorded for this clonotype. CDR3 nucleotide sequence: TGTGCCAGCTCAAGATCGGACAGTTCCGAGCAGTACGTC. It encodes CASSRSDSSEQYV. This sequence joins TRBV18 and TRBJ2-7, with D possibly being TRBD1 (6 bases). V was cut by 5 bases and J by 6 bases, with 14 bases left in between. The CDR3 is made up of 13 amino acids. In germline, CDR1 is KGHSH, CDR2 LQKENI.

This sequence joins TRBV12-3 or TRBV12-4 and TRBJ2-7, with D tentatively TRBD2 (5 bases). Trimming shortened V by 3 bases and J by 6 bases, and 9 bases separated the two germline ends. There are 12 residues in the CDR3. CDR3 region: CASSFYGGEQYF. CDR3 nucleotides: TGTGCCAGCAGTTTTTACGGAGGCGAGCAGTACTTC.

V gene TRBV6-2 or TRBV6-3 combines with J gene TRBJ2-1, with 9 nucleotides matching TRBD2. The CDR3 runs 13 residues. Germline lookup yields CDR1 MNHEY and CDR2 SVGEGT. V dropped 7 bases and J dropped 9; count of bases not matched to a gene: 7. The CDR3 DNA reads TGTGCCAGCACCCAGACTAGCGGTGGTGAGCAGTTCTTC. Translation gives CASTQTSGGEQFF.

This clonotype was seen repeatedly, ten times or more. The chain carries TRBV5-1 and TRBJ2-2; D is ambiguous. Per germline, CDR1 SGHRS and CDR2 YFSETQ. V lost 2 bases, J lost 3 bases, and 8 bases lay in between. This CDR3 region has 14 residues. The CDR3 sequence is CASSFPGDTGELFF. DNA of the CDR3: TGCGCCAGCAGCTTTCCAGGAGACACCGGGGAGCTGTTTTTT.